This T cell receptor (beta chain) was recorded in a study of metastatic and nonmetastatic thyroid tumors. About the research overall: Repertoires were compared across blood and tumor or nodule tissue from malignant and benign thyroid patients. Whole-study results and caveats: Reportedly, malignant thyroid tumors had significantly higher TCR beta diversity than benign nodules, in blood and tumor.

Germline V gene sequence: CDR1 MNHEY, CDR2 SVGAGI. The V end was cut by 2 bases, the J end by 2 bases, with 6 bases between. This CDR3 is built from 13 residues. Thyroid surgery had not been preceded by any treatment in any patient. Study processing details: Clinicopathological groups of papillary thyroid cancer showed CDR3 differences that were used to build a distant-metastasis classifier. TCRdb reanalyzed the PCR reads with MiXCR. It is TCRdb's table, rather than the study itself, that gives the V and J calls and clone size. The sample yields some 22,000 clones, roughly 21% seen once. This clone was found many times. The antigen is not known.

The receptor was isolated from a male donor with papillary thyroid cancer or a benign thyroid nodule (not recorded which). Some clones in this sample may be carry-over from other donors' samples. The chain combines TRBV6-5 with TRBJ1-1; D not certain. Sequencing was performed on blood. Here the CDR3 DNA reads TGTGCCAGCAGTTACGGACCAAACACTGAAGCTTTCTTT. It codes for CASSYGPNTEAFF.